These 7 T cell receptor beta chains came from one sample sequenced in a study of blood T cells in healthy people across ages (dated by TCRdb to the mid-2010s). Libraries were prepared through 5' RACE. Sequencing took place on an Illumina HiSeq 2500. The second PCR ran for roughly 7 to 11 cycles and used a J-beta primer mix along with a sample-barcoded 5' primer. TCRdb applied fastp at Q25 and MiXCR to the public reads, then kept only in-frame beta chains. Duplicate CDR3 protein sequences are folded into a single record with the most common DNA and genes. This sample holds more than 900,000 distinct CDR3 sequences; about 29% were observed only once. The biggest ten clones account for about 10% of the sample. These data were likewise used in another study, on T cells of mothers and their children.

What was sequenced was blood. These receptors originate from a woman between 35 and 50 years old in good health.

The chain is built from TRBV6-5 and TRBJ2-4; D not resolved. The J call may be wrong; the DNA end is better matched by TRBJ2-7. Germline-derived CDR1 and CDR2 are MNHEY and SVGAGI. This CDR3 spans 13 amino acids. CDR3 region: CASRPTWGYEQYF. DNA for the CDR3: TGTGCCAGCAGACCTACGTGGGGTTACGAGCAGTACTTC.

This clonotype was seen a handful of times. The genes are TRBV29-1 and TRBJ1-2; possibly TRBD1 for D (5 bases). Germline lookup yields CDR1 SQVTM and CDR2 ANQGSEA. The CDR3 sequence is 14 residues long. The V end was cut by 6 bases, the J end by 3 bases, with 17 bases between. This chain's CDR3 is CSVQPGGTYYGYTF. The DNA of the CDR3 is TGCAGCGTCCAGCCGGGGGGGACCTACTATGGCTACACCTTC. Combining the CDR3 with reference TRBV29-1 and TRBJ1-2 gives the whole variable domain SAVISQKPSRDICQRGTSLTIQCQVDSQVTMMFWYRQQPGQSLTLIATANQGSEATYESGFVIDKFPISRPNLTFSTLTVSNMSPEDSSIYLCSVQPGGTYYGYTFGSGTRLTVV.

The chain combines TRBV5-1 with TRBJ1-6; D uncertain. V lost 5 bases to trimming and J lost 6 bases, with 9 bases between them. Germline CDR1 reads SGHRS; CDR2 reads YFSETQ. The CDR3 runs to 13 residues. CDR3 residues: CASSRALNSPLHF. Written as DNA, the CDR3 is TGCGCCAGCAGTCGGGCTCTTAATTCACCCCTCCACTTT.

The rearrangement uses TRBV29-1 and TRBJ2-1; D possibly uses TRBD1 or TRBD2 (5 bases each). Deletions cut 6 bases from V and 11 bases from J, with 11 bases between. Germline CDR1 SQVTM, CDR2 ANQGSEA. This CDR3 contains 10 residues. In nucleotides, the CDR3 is TGCAGCGTCGGGGACGCCCAGCAGTTCTTC. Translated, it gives CSVGDAQQFF.

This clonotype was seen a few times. CDR3: CASTLGALREAFF. DNA for the CDR3: TGTGCCAGCACCCTGGGGGCCCTTAGGGAAGCTTTCTTT. V and J are TRBV28 and TRBJ1-1; possible D gene TRBD1, 6 bases. This CDR3 has 13 amino acids. CDR1 and CDR2 (germline): MDHEN, SYDVKM. Trimming took off 7 bases at V and 8 bases at J, with 17 bases between the two ends. Combining the CDR3 with reference TRBV28 and TRBJ1-1 gives the whole variable domain DVKVTQSSRYLVKRTGEKVFLECVQDMDHENMFWYRQDPGLGLRLIYFSYDVKMKEKGDIPEGYSVSREKKERFSLILESASTNQTSMYLCASTLGALREAFFGQGTRLTVV.

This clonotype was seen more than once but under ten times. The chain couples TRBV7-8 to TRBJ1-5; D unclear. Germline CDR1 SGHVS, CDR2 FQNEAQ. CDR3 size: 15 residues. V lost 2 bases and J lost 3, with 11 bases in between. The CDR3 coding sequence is TGTGCCAGCAGCTTATCGGCCGCGCCCAATCAGCCCCAGCATTTT. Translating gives CASSLSAAPNQPQHF. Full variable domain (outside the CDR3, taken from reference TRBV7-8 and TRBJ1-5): GAGVSQSPRYKVAKRGQDVALRCDPISGHVSLFWYQQALGQGPEFLTYFQNEAQLDKSGLPSDRFFAERPEGSVSTLKIQRTQQEDSAVYLCASSLSAAPNQPQHFGDGTRLSIL.

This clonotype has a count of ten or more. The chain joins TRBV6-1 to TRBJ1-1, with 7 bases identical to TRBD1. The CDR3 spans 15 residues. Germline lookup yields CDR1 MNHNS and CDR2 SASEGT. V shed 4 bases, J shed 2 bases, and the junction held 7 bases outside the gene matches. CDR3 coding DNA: TGTGCCAGCAGTGGCCCGCGACAGGGAAACACTGAAGCTTTCTTT. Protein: CASSGPRQGNTEAFF.